Listed below are T cell receptor beta chains from one sample, sequenced in a study of T cell changes during pregnancy in multiple sclerosis. Sequenced by immunoSEQ multiplex PCR; TCRdb stores in-frame clones only, minus some. Of 45,000 to 60,000 clones in the sample, roughly 93% are singletons; the top ten hold around 1.9%. The specimen comprised peripheral blood, sampled in the second trimester of pregnancy. Receptors originate from a female donor with multiple sclerosis, enrolled in a pregnancy study. CDR3s include the opening cysteine and the closing phenylalanine or tryptophan. The D gene is left open where the match is weak. Where a row states a size, it is once, few, many or the class of an expanded clone; other rows omit it.

v_gene	j_gene	d_gene	abundance	CDR3nt	CDR3aa
TRBV29-1	TRBJ2-3	-	-	TGCAGCGTTCTGTGGGCAGGGGCTTTCACAGATACGCAGTATTTT	CSVLWAGAFTDTQYF
TRBV7-2	TRBJ2-7	TRBD2	-	TGTGCCAGCAGCTGGGGACTAGCGAACGAGCAGTACTTC	CASSWGLANEQYF
TRBV6-1	TRBJ1-2	TRBD1	-	TGTGCCAGCAGTGAACGGACAGGGCTGAATGGCTACACCTTC	CASSERTGLNGYTF
TRBV25-1	TRBJ2-7	TRBD1	-	TGTGCCAGCAGTCCCGCAGGGGGTTCGGCTTACGAGCAGTACTTC	CASSPAGGSAYEQYF
TRBV18	TRBJ2-7	TRBD1	-	TGTGCCAGCTCATCTGGGACAGGGCACCTCTACGAGCAGTACTTC	CASSSGTGHLYEQYF
TRBV5-1	TRBJ2-2	-	once	TGCGCCAGCAGGAGGGGACTCACAGGCACCGGGGAGCTGTTTTTT	CASRRGLTGTGELFF
TRBV10-3	TRBJ2-5	TRBD2	-	TGTGCCATTCGTCCTAGCGGGAGTATCGGGGAGACCCAGTACTTC	CAIRPSGSIGETQYF
TRBV6-6	TRBJ2-1	-	-	TGTGCCAGCAGTTACCGTAATGAGCAGTTCTTC	CASSYRNEQFF
TRBV25-1	TRBJ1-2	-	-	TGTGCCAGCAGTGACGGTCGCAGGGTAGGATATGGCTACACCTTC	CASSDGRRVGYGYTF
TRBV7-6	TRBJ2-7	TRBD2	-	TGTGCCAGCAGCTTAGATTCCGGACTAGCGGCCAATTCCTACGAGCAGTACTTC	CASSLDSGLAANSYEQYF
TRBV9	TRBJ2-3	TRBD2	-	TGTGCCAGCAGCGTAGGGGGGACTAGCGGGAGTGTAGCGCAGTATTTT	CASSVGGTSGSVAQYF
TRBV7-9	TRBJ1-2	TRBD1	few	TGTGCCAGCAGCTTAGGTGGACAGGGAGGTGGCTACACCTTC	CASSLGGQGGGYTF
TRBV7-2	TRBJ2-1	-	-	TGTGCCTCCAGGTCCTACAATGAGCAGTTCTTC	CASRSYNEQFF
TRBV4-2	TRBJ2-2	TRBD2	-	TGTGCCAGCAGCCGGACTAGCGGGAGGGCCAGGTACACCGGGGAGCTGTTTTTT	CASSRTSGRARYTGELFF
TRBV7-9	TRBJ1-5	-	once	TGTGCCAGCAGCTCACAGGGTGATCAGCCCCAGCATTTT	CASSSQGDQPQHF
TRBV12-5	TRBJ1-1	-	few	TGTGCTAGTGGTTTGGTAGGAACGAGGAGGACTGAAGCTTTCTTT	CASGLVGTRRTEAFF
TRBV5-5	TRBJ1-2	-	-	TGTGCCAGCAGCCCGGACACAAACTATGGCTACACCTTC	CASSPDTNYGYTF
TRBV7-9	TRBJ2-3	TRBD2	-	TGTGCCAGCAGCTTAGGGTCTAGCGGGACCCCTAGCACAGATACGCAGTATTTT	CASSLGSSGTPSTDTQYF
TRBV9	TRBJ2-7	-	once	TGTGCCAGCAGCCCCAGGGGGCAGCGGGATCCGTTCGAGCAGTACTTC	CASSPRGQRDPFEQYF
TRBV21-1	TRBJ1-1	-	few	TGTGCCAGCAGCATAAAACAGGGTAACACTGAAGCTTTCTTT	CASSIKQGNTEAFF
TRBV29-1	TRBJ2-5	TRBD1	-	TGCAGCGTTGGGACAGGGTCTGGACAAGAGACCCAGTACTTC	CSVGTGSGQETQYF
TRBV29-1	TRBJ2-5	-	-	TGCAGCGTTGTGGATCCGAGGAAGACCCAAGAGACCCAGTACTTC	CSVVDPRKTQETQYF
TRBV18	TRBJ2-2	-	once	TGTGCCAGCTCACCCACGGAACTAGCCGGGACCGGGGAGCTGTTTTTT	CASSPTELAGTGELFF
TRBV30	TRBJ1-1	-	-	TGTGCCTGGGCCTACGGGGCTGAAGCTTTCTTT	CAWAYGAEAFF
TRBV28	TRBJ2-7	TRBD2	-	TGTGCCAGCAGTCAACTAGCGGAGATCTACGAGCAGTACTTC	CASSQLAEIYEQYF
TRBV27	TRBJ1-5	-	-	TGTGCCAGCAGTTTACAGGGGAGCGAACGGCCCCAGCATTTT	CASSLQGSERPQHF
TRBV6-4	TRBJ2-3	-	-	TGTGCCAGCAGAAAACAGGGTAGCGCAGATACGCAGTATTTT	CASRKQGSADTQYF
TRBV5-1	TRBJ2-1	-	-	TGCGCCAGCAGCCCTCTTGGGGGGGCCCTCTCCTACAATGAGCAGTTCTTC	CASSPLGGALSYNEQFF
TRBV5-1	TRBJ2-3	TRBD2	-	TGCGCCAGCAGCTTCAGACTAGCGGGTCTCACAGATACGCAGTATTTT	CASSFRLAGLTDTQYF
TRBV7-2	TRBJ2-7	TRBD2	-	TGTGCCAGCAGCACAGGACTAGCGGGAGTGGGAGAGCAGTACTTC	CASSTGLAGVGEQYF
TRBV5-6	TRBJ1-2	TRBD1	-	TGTGCCAGCAGCTTGTCCCGGGACAGCGCATTAGGCAACTATGGCTACACCTTC	CASSLSRDSALGNYGYTF
TRBV6-1	TRBJ2-1	-	-	TGTGCCAGCAGTGTAGAGGCGATTGTTTACAATGAGCAGTTCTTC	CASSVEAIVYNEQFF
TRBV19	TRBJ1-2	-	-	TGTGCCAGTAGTAGCGGACAAGGGATCTATGGCTACACCTTC	CASSSGQGIYGYTF
TRBV15	TRBJ2-6	-	-	TGTGCCACCAGCAGGGAGGACAGCCTACCCCTCTCTGGGGCCAACGTCCTGACTTTC	CATSREDSLPLSGANVLTF
TRBV6-5	TRBJ2-1	-	-	TGTGCCAGCAGTACCTCGTCAGGTGAGCAGTTCTTC	CASSTSSGEQFF
TRBV7-8	TRBJ1-5	-	-	TGTGCCAGCAGCTTATTTGGGGACGGGGGTTCTCAGCCCCAGCATTTT	CASSLFGDGGSQPQHF
TRBV5-1	TRBJ2-5	TRBD2	-	TGCGCCAGCAGCTTAGCGGGAGGGCAAGAGACCCAGTACTTC	CASSLAGGQETQYF
TRBV11-3	TRBJ2-2	TRBD2	-	TGTGCCAGCAGGCGGACTAGCGGAGGGTCCACCGGGGAGCTGTTTTTT	CASRRTSGGSTGELFF
TRBV4-3	TRBJ2-2	TRBD2	-	TGCGCCAGCAGCCAGCACCTCCCGGGACTAGAGGCGACCGGGGAGCTGTTTTTT	CASSQHLPGLEATGELFF
TRBV19	TRBJ1-2	-	-	TGTGCCAGTAGTATGACCGGGTATACTAACTATGGCTACACCTTC	CASSMTGYTNYGYTF
TRBV19	TRBJ1-5	TRBD1	-	TGTGCCAGTAGTATAGGGACAGGGCGTTATAGCAATCAGCCCCAGCATTTT	CASSIGTGRYSNQPQHF
TRBV9	TRBJ1-5	-	-	TGTGCCAGCAGCACGGGAGGGTATGGTCAGCCCCAGCATTTT	CASSTGGYGQPQHF
TRBV4-3	TRBJ1-4	-	-	TGCGCCAGCAGCCAAGATGGACTGGCTAATGAAAAACTGTTTTTT	CASSQDGLANEKLFF
TRBV9	TRBJ2-3	-	-	TGTGCCAGCAGCGCCCTAGGAGCCACAGATACGCAGTATTTT	CASSALGATDTQYF
TRBV7-2	TRBJ2-2	TRBD2	-	TGTGCCAGCAGCTTACGTACGGGAGGGGGGACCGGGGAGCTGTTTTTT	CASSLRTGGGTGELFF
TRBV6-5	TRBJ2-7	TRBD1	-	TGTGCCAGCAGTTACGGGACAGGTTATTACGAGCAGTACTTC	CASSYGTGYYEQYF
TRBV2	TRBJ2-5	-	-	TGTGCCAGCAGTGAAGAAGCAGGGAAGGAAGAGACCCAGTACTTC	CASSEEAGKEETQYF
TRBV7-9	TRBJ2-7	TRBD1	-	TGTGCCAGCAGCACCCGGGACAGGCCCTACGAGCAGTACTTC	CASSTRDRPYEQYF
TRBV28	TRBJ2-4	TRBD1	-	TGTGCCAGCAGTCATAGGGACAGGGGAAAGGACCCCCTTAACATTCAGTACTTC	CASSHRDRGKDPLNIQYF
TRBV7-9	TRBJ1-2	TRBD1	-	TGTGCCAGCAGCACCCGGACAGGGCCCCTCTATGGCTACACCTTC	CASSTRTGPLYGYTF